This entry concerns a single T cell receptor beta chain. This CDR3 region has 15 residues. Trimming at V came to 4 bases and at J to 7 bases, leaving 8 bases not matched to a gene. Germline loops: CDR1 SGHRS, CDR2 YFSETQ. The data were obtained in a study of blood T cell repertoires in COVID-19. At the level of the study: Samples came from the United States, Italy and Spain, spanning acute and convalescent COVID-19. Sample material is recorded as cDNA or gDNA derived from T cells, B-cell-depleted T cells, or PBMCs.

The data were produced by immunoSEQ multiplex PCR, yet TCRdb's version contains in-frame clones alone and is incomplete. This table holds more than 300,000 clones, about nine tenths found once. Recovered status in Cohort 3 required two negative PCRs, clearance, or symptom resolution. The source of this sequence is a woman in her late teens or twenties who had recovered from COVID-19. The specimen sequenced was PBMCs or T cells enriched from blood (not recorded which). The chain recombines TRBV5-1 with TRBJ1-6, with 7 bases matching TRBD1. The CDR3 spells CASSAGQATNSPLHF. CDR3 coding DNA: TGCGCCAGCAGCGCAGGACAGGCGACCAATTCACCCCTCCACTTT.